This T cell receptor beta chain was recovered during a study of OX40 agonist ivuxolimab in advanced cancers. CDR1 is MNHNS and CDR2 is SASEGT in the germline V gene. V was cut by 10 bases and J by 3 bases, with 12 bases left in between. This CDR3 has 12 amino acids. Sequencing used immunoSEQ multiplex PCR; TCRdb keeps in-frame clones, though not all of them. This table holds 55,000 to 75,000 clones, 80% to 90% found once. This receptor was identified in an adult with an advanced solid tumor such as melanoma, head and neck, liver or kidney cancer. Material: CD4+ or CD8+ T cells sorted from blood, obtained in a trial of the OX40 agonist ivuxolimab. The chain has TRBV6-1 and TRBJ1-2; D perhaps matches TRBD1 (5 bases). The CDR3 region has the DNA TGTGCCACGCGGGACGTCGACTATGGCTACACCTTC. This gives the protein CATRDVDYGYTF.